This T cell receptor beta chain was sequenced in a study of CD8 T cells in Susac syndrome. Random hexamers served to reverse transcribe about 0.45 to 1 ug RNA. TCRdb reprocessed the immunoSEQ multiplex PCR reads with MiXCR, giving one entry per CDR3 protein. Of about 180,000 distinct CDR3 sequences in the sample, around 94% are singletons; the top ten hold approximately 0.099%. Sequenced: CD4+ T cells from PBMCs. This TCR was sampled from a human donor with Susac syndrome.

For the CDR3, the DNA is TGTGCCAGCCGGAACACCGGGGAGCTGTTTTTT. The encoded protein is CASRNTGELFF. The J gene is TRBJ2-2, the V gene TRBV10-3; no reliable D call. Trimming stripped 10 bases from V and 1 base from J, with 4 bases between. Germline V gives CDR1 ENHRY, CDR2 SYGVKD. The CDR3 is made up of 11 amino acids.